Presented here are 10 T cell receptor beta chains from one specimen sequenced in a study of cytomegalovirus exposure and HLA in healthy donors. Primers for the PCR totalled 60 Vbeta and 13 Jbeta. TCRdb's table, derived via immunoSEQ multiplex PCR, lists solely in-frame clones and lacks some. The data show around 160,000 clones, with 80% to 85% seen just once and roughly 4.5% held by the top ten. What was sequenced was PBMCs. Receptor source: a man in his fifties in good health and CMV-seropositive.

The chain has TRBV10-3 and TRBJ1-4; the D gene is possibly TRBD1 (5 bases). This CDR3 region has 14 residues. The germline V and J ends were trimmed by 6 bases and 6 bases, with 14 bases remaining between them. Germline V lookup: CDR1 ENHRY, CDR2 SYGVKD. Written as DNA, the CDR3 is TGTGCCATCAGGGAGGGACCAGCGGATGAAAAACTGTTTTTT. Translation: CAIREGPADEKLFF.

The V call is TRBV12-5, the J call TRBJ2-5; D call uncertain. The V and J ends lost 4 bases and 4 bases respectively, with 4 bases between them. The CDR3 consists of 11 residues. CDR1 and CDR2 from the germline V gene are LGHNT and FRNRAP. The DNA for the CDR3 is TGTGCTAGTGGTTGGCCAGAGACCCAGTACTTC. Encoded protein: CASGWPETQYF.

This clone showed up just a few times. The chain's CDR3 is CASSGGNEQFF. The DNA of the CDR3 is TGTGCCAGCAGTGGAGGTAATGAGCAGTTCTTC. The chain joins TRBV6-5 to TRBJ2-1; TRBD2 is a possible D gene (5 bases). The CDR3 is 11 residues long. Trimming took 5 bases from V and 7 from J, leaving 6 bases between them. CDR1 is MNHEY and CDR2 is SVGAGI in the germline V gene.

The V and J genes are TRBV28 and TRBJ2-7, with a possible D match to TRBD1 (6 bases). The CDR3 sequence is 14 residues long. With 6 bases removed from V and 5 bases from J, the gap between germline ends came to 17 bases. The germline CDR1 and CDR2 sequences are MDHEN and SYDVKM. The CDR3 spells CASSRQTGFDEQYF. The CDR3, as DNA: TGTGCCAGCAGCAGACAAACAGGGTTTGACGAGCAGTACTTC.

The rearrangement joins TRBV5-4 to TRBJ2-3, with TRBD2 identical over 7 bases. Looked up from germline, CDR1 is SGHNT and CDR2 is YYREEE (reference sequence). J lost 2 bases, V lost 2 bases, and 5 bases had no gene match. The CDR3 spans 15 residues. CDR3 in DNA: TGTGCCAGCAGCTTTTCTAGCGGTACCACAGATACGCAGTATTTT. Amino acids: CASSFSSGTTDTQYF. Variable domain in full (rest from reference TRBV5-4 and TRBJ2-3): ETGVTQSPTHLIKTRGQQVTLRCSSQSGHNTVSWYQQALGQGPQFIFQYYREEENGRGNFPPRFSGLQFPNYSSELNVNALELDDSALYLCASSFSSGTTDTQYFGPGTRLTVL.

This chain joins TRBV18 and TRBJ1-1; D gene uncertain. The CDR3 spans 16 residues. Trimming removed 4 bases from V and 0 bases from J, with 15 bases in between. Germline V lookup: CDR1 KGHSH, CDR2 LQKENI. The CDR3 sequence: CASSQTYSNLNTEAFF. The CDR3 bases are TGTGCCAGCTCACAGACCTACAGTAATCTGAACACTGAAGCTTTCTTT.

This sequence joins TRBV2 and TRBJ2-1; 14 bases are a match to TRBD2. Germline lookup yields CDR1 SNHLY and CDR2 FYNNEI. The CDR3 contains 16 residues. The V gene end was trimmed by 5 bases and the J gene end by 9 bases; junction bases not matched to a gene: 9. The CDR3 coding sequence is TGTGCCAGCAGTTCCCGACTAGCGGGAGGGTCTTCTGAGCAGTTCTTC. Translation gives CASSSRLAGGSSEQFF.

The gene calls are TRBV28 and TRBJ2-7, with TRBD2 matching over 7 bases. The CDR3 extends over 13 amino acids. J lost 6 bases, V lost 5 bases, and 7 bases had no gene match. Germline V CDR1 and CDR2: MDHEN, SYDVKM. CDR3 sequence reads: CASSGPGRGEQYF. CDR3 nucleotides: TGTGCCAGCAGTGGGCCAGGGAGGGGCGAGCAGTACTTC. The full variable domain, rest sourced from reference TRBV28 and TRBJ2-7, is DVKVTQSSRYLVKRTGEKVFLECVQDMDHENMFWYRQDPGLGLRLIYFSYDVKMKEKGDIPEGYSVSREKKERFSLILESASTNQTSMYLCASSGPGRGEQYFGPGTRLTVT.

This clone occurred once. The J gene is TRBJ2-7, the V gene TRBV5-5; 7 bases are a match to TRBD1. Germline values: CDR1 SGHKS, CDR2 YYEKEE (reference sequence). V lost 2 bases and J lost 6; bases outside the gene matches: 5. CDR3 length: 13 amino acids. Here the CDR3 DNA reads TGTGCCAGCAGCTTAGGTGGACAGGCCGAGCAGTACTTC. This codes for CASSLGGQAEQYF.

As for this clone: Mismatch with germline at one junction end may stem from a read error. The chain couples TRBV7-9 to TRBJ2-2; 7 bases match TRBD1. This CDR3 has 15 residues. CDR1 and CDR2 from the germline V gene are SEHNR and FQNEAQ (reference sequence). This chain's CDR3 is CSSSLAGGNTGELFF. In DNA form, the CDR3 reads TGTTCCAGCAGCTTAGCAGGGGGGAACACCGGGGAGCTGTTTTTT.